This TCR beta chain was captured by sequencing in a study of regulatory T cells in long-lasting Graves disease (dated by TCRdb to about 2021). Notes on the research overall: Newly diagnosed Graves' disease patients had taken antithyroid drugs for less than 3 months. Patients with persistent Graves' disease were compared with patients with newly diagnosed Graves' disease using TCR sequencing and RNA sequencing of peripheral blood. The study was registered as a clinical trial and conducted in China. A total of some 35 samples underwent TCR sequencing, from about 13 patients with persistent Graves' disease and approximately 20 patients with newly diagnosed Graves' disease. Broad study findings and their caveats: Compared with newly diagnosed patients, patients with persistent Graves' disease had lower TCR Shannon entropy and fewer highly expanded clones, which suggests clonal expansion. Peripheral blood alone was examined, since thyroid tissue, which constituted the primary lesion, could not be accessed. A larger number of public clonotypes was shared among persistent patients (approximately 2,500) than among newly diagnosed patients (approximately 1,000). The small sample size was acknowledged by the authors as a limitation that may reduce accuracy. Persistent disease showed preferential use of TRBV28, TRBJ1-2 and TRBJ2-5, whereas newly diagnosed disease favored TRBV20-1 and TRBJ2-1. Sequencing and analysis were limited to the TCR beta chain.

This clonotype was seen repeatedly, ten times or more. Its binding antigen is unknown. One base away there is no much larger clone; base qualities are not given. The germline V gene yields KGHSH for CDR1 and LQKENI for CDR2. There are 13 amino acids in the CDR3, from cysteine to phenylalanine inclusive. The entry retains the CDR3 DNA only, 39 bases that are in frame from base 1. V loses 3 bases, J loses 3 bases, and the germline ends lie 8 bases apart. Library preparation was by multiplex PCR. Sequencing was carried out with an Illumina HiSeq 4000. TCR beta libraries were built with iRepertoire HTBI primers and Arm-PCR amplification of CDR3 regions. Before sequencing, the PCR products went through gel purification. As for the original processing: Across samples, around 62 TRBV and roughly 15 TRBJ segments were identified and used for gene usage analysis of CDR3 amino acid clonotypes. COPE and FqMerger were used to merge the filtered high-quality paired reads into contigs. BLAST was used to align contigs to the IMGT TRBV, TRBD and TRBJ reference genes, and CDR3 was defined following IMGT. Any clonotype with a frequency above 0.1% was counted as a highly expanded clone. Shannon entropy was used to measure repertoire diversity, and the Gini coefficient was used to measure V-J evenness. Public clonotypes were defined as clonotypes shared by more than one individual. TCRdb trimmed the raw reads at Q25, called clones with MiXCR and kept productive beta chains. A single entry per CDR3 protein holds the most common genes and DNA from its merged rows. The V and J calls here are based on TCRdb, not the publication. Present in this sample are some 490,000 distinct CDR3 sequences, around 12% of which were seen just once. Around 10% of the sample is taken by the ten largest.

The sample's time point label is to be understood as: newly diagnosed GD, antithyroid drugs for less than 3 months. For both TCR sequencing and RNA sequencing, RNA was extracted from PBMCs in TRIzol. The diagnosis of Graves' disease followed American Thyroid Association guidelines. Patients for the study were recruited at an endocrinology department in Xi'an, China. From each patient, 7.5 to 9.5 milliliters of peripheral blood was collected into an EDTA anticoagulant tube. Ficoll Paque Plus density gradient separation was used to isolate PBMCs, and no further T cell sorting was performed. An Agilent 2100 Bioanalyzer and agarose gel were used to check RNA quality, while a NanoDrop 2000 measured RNA concentration. The same data also contributed to another study, on T cells in Graves' hyperthyroidism and ophthalmopathy. The other study reports the following: A patient counted as having stable Graves' hyperthyroidism if no progression to ophthalmopathy occurred over 18 months of follow-up. Hyperthyroidism patients were aged 18 to 65 years and newly diagnosed, with disease duration of less than 2 months. Patients with uncontrolled infections, other autoimmune diseases, pregnancy or lactation were excluded. Clinical symptoms, serum thyroxine and TRAb, thyroid ultrasound, and orbital computed tomography formed the basis for the diagnoses. The TCR CDR3 was subjected to a first round of RT-PCR using the HTBI primer set and the Qiagen OneStep RT-PCR kit. Most expanded thyroid clonotypes (frequency above 0.001) were also found in blood, which suggests that blood repertoires may mirror thyroid immune responses. Ophthalmopathy was separated from stable hyperthyroidism by a 13 V-J signature model, with around 90% sensitivity and approximately 81% specificity obtained in cross-validation and 80%/75% obtained in testing. In validation, the model predicted progression to ophthalmopathy a median of roughly 6.5 months before onset, with over 55% sensitivity and 72.22% specificity. To identify TCR V-J signatures that set the groups apart, the researchers used a discovery cohort of 100 patients, made up of some 41 with Graves' ophthalmopathy and about 55 with stable Graves' hyperthyroidism. An independent validation cohort of around 19 hyperthyroidism patients and some 15 patients who later progressed to ophthalmopathy tested prospective prediction of ophthalmopathy. The 95 to 100 discovery patients were divided at random into training and test sets in a 7:3 ratio. Thyroid tissue and blood T-cell repertoires from six Graves' hyperthyroidism patients were also compared in the study. After blood sampling, hyperthyroidism patients were treated with methimazole at a starting dose of 30 mg daily, and ophthalmopathy patients were treated with high-dose intravenous methylprednisolone. The libraries were constructed in a second round of multiplex PCR and then size-selected and purified. Paired-end sequencing of the libraries was performed with 100 bp reads on an Illumina HiSeq2000. SOAPnuke was used to process the raw data, throwing out any read that contained adapters or uncalled bases, had a mean Phred below 15, or lacked an exact constant-primer or identifier match. COPE v1.2.5 was used to merge the high-quality paired reads, and each unique nucleotide sequence was defined as a clonotype. MiTCR v1.1 was used to align the clonotypes against IMGT TRBV, TRBD and TRBJ reference segments. The analysis included only V-J combinations with a frequency above 0.0001, which together covered around 99% of the repertoires. A TCS score was defined as the ratio between F50 (clonal expansion) and ExV (chaos), using BLOSUM62-based TCRdist between CDR3 peptides within each V-J. Welch's t-statistics and random forest reduced fewer than 550 V-J features to 13, which were used in a naive Bayes classifier (R e1071). No statistical method was used to fix the sample size in advance, and group allocation was not hidden from the investigators. TCR Vbeta CDR3 sequencing of 135 peripheral blood samples (over 40 ophthalmopathy, 70 to 85 hyperthyroidism and about 17 progressor patients) is reported in the paper.

This sample comprised peripheral blood mononuclear cells (PBMCs), obtained at new diagnosis, from a patient treated with antithyroid drugs. The rearrangement combines TRBV18 with TRBJ2-5; no confident D gene assignment can be made. The TCR comes from a woman aged 25-40 years with Graves disease. Donor details come from another sample of the same person, matched by shared clones. The DNA sequence follows: TGTGCCAGCTCACCGAATCTGGAAGAGACCCAGTACTTC. Its protein is CASSPNLEETQYF.